This TCR beta chain came from a study of blood T cells in healthy people across ages. Notes on the study in general: Strongly correlated with naive T cell percentage was TCR beta diversity.

In this sample, this clonotype turned up a few times. The antigen is undetermined. With a J-beta primer mix and a sample-barcoded 5' primer, a second PCR ran about 7 to 12 cycles. MiXCR, run by TCRdb on the 5' RACE reads, gives a single entry per CDR3 protein. The sample shows roughly 700,000 distinct CDR3 sequences, 49% of them seen only once. The V end was cut by 4 bases, the J end by 0 bases, with 7 bases between. Looked up from germline, CDR1 is SEHNR and CDR2 is FQNEAQ (reference sequence). This CDR3 contains 15 residues. The origin of this receptor is a woman in her sixties in good health. The chain recombines TRBV7-9 with TRBJ2-6; D gene unclear. What was sequenced was blood. CDR3 sequence (DNA): TGTGCCAGCAGCTCCGGGTACTCTGGGGCCAACGTCCTGACTTTC. Amino acids: CASSSGYSGANVLTF.